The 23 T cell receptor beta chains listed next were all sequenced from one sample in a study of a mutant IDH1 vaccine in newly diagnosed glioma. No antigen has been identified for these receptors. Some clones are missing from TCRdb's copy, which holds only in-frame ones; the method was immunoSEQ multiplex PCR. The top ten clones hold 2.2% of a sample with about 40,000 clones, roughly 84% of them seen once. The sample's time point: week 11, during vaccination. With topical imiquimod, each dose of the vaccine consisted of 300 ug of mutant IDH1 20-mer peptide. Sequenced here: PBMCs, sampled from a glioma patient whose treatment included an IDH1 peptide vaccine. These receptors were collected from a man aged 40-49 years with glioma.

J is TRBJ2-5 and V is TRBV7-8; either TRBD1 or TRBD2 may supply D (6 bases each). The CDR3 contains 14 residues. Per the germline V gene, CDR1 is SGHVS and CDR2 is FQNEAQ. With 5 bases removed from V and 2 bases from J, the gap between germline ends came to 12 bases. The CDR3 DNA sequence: TGTGCCAGCAGCCGGGGGACAAATCAAGAGACCCAGTACTTC. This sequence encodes CASSRGTNQETQYF.

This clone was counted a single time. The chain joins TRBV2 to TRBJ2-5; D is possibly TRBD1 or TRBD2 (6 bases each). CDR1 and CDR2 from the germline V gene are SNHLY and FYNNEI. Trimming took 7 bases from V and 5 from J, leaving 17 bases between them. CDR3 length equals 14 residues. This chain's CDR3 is CASKDSGWRETQYF. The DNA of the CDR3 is TGTGCCAGCAAGGACAGCGGGTGGAGGGAGACCCAGTACTTC.

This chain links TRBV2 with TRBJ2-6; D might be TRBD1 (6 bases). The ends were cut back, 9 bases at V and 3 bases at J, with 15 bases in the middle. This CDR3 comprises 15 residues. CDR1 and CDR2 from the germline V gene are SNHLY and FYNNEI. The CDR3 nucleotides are TGTGCCAGTACTACTCAGGGGCTTGGGGCCAACGTCCTGACTTTC. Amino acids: CASTTQGLGANVLTF.

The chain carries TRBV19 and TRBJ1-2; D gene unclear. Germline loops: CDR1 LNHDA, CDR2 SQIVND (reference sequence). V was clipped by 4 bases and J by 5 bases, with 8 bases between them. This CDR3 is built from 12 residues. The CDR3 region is CASSNNLYGYTF. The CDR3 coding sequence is TGTGCCAGTAGTAACAACCTGTATGGCTACACCTTC.

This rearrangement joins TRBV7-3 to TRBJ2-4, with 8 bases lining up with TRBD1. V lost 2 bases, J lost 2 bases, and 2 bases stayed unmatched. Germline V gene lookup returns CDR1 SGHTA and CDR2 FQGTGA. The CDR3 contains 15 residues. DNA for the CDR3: TGTGCCAGCAGCTTACAGGGGGCGTCCAAAAACATTCAGTACTTC. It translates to CASSLQGASKNIQYF.

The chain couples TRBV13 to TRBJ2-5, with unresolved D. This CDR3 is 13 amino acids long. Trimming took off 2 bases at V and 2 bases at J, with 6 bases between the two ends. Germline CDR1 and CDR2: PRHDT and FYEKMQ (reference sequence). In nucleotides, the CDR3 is TGTGCCAGCAGCTTACGGCGACAAGAGACCCAGTACTTC. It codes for CASSLRRQETQYF.

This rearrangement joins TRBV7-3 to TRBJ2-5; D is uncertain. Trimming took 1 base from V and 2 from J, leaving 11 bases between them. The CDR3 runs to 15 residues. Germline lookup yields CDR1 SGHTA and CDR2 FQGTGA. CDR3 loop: CASSLIGLSQETQYF. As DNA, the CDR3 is TGTGCCAGCAGCTTAATTGGGCTTTCACAAGAGACCCAGTACTTC.

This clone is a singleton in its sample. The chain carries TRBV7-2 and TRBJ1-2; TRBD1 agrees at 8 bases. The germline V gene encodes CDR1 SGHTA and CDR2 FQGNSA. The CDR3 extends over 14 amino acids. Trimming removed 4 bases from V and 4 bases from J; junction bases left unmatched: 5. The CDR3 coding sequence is TGTGCCAGCAGCTCGCACGACAGGGGCTATGGCTACACCTTC. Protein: CASSSHDRGYGYTF.

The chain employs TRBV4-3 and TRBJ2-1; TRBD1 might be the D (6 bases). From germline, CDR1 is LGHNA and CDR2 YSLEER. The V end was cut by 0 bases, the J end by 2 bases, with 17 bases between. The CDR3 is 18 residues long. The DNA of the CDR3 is TGCGCCAGCAGCCAAGATCCCCCTGGACAGAGGACCTACAATGAGCAGTTCTTC. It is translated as CASSQDPPGQRTYNEQFF.

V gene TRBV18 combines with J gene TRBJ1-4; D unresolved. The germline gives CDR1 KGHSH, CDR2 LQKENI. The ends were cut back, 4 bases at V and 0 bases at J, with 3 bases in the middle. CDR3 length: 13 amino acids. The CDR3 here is CASSQATNEKLFF. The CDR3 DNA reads TGTGCCAGCTCACAGGCAACTAATGAAAAACTGTTTTTT.

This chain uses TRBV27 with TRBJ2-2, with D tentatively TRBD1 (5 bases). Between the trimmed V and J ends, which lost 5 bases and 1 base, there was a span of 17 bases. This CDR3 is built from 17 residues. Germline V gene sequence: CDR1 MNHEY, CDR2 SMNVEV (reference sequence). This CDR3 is CASSPPWGTVNTGELFF. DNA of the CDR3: TGTGCCAGCAGTCCCCCCTGGGGCACAGTGAACACCGGGGAGCTGTTTTTT.

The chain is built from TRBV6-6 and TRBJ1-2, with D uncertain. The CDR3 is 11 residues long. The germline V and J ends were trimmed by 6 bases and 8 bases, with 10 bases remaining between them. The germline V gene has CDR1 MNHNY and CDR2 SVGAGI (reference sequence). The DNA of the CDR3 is TGTGCCAGCAGGTCCACGCGGGGCTACACCTTC. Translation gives CASRSTRGYTF.

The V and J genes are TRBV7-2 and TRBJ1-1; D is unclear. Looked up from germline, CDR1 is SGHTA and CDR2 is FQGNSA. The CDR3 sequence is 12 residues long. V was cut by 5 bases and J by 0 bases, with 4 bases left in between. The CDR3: CASSPVNTEAFF. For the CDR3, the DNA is TGTGCCAGCAGCCCTGTGAACACTGAAGCTTTCTTT. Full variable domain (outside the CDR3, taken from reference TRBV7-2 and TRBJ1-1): GAGVSQSPSNKVTEKGKDVELRCDPISGHTALYWYRQSLGQGLEFLIYFQGNSAPDKSGLPSDRFSAERTGGSVSTLTIQRTQQEDSAVYLCASSPVNTEAFFGQGTRLTVV.

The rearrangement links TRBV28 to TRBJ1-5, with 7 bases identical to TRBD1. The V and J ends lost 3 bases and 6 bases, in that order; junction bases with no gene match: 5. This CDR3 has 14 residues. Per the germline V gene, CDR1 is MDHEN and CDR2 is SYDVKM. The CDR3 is CASSLEQGIQPQHF. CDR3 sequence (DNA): TGTGCCAGCAGTTTGGAACAGGGGATTCAGCCCCAGCATTTT.

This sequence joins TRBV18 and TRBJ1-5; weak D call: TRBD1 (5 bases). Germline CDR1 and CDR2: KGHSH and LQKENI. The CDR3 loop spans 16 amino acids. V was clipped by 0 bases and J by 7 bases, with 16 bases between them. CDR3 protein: CASSPPLQGQGQPQHF. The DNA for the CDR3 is TGTGCCAGCTCACCACCGCTCCAGGGCCAAGGCCAGCCCCAGCATTTT.

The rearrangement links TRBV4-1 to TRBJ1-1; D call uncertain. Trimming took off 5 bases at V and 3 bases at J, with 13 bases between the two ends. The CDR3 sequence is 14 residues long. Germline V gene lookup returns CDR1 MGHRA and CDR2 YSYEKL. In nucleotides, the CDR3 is TGCGCCAGCAGCACGCCCTGGGTGGACACTGAAGCTTTCTTT. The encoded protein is CASSTPWVDTEAFF.

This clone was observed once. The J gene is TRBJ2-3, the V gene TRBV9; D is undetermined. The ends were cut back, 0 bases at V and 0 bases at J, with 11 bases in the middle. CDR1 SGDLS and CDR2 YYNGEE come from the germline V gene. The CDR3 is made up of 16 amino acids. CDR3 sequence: CASSVGDATSTDTQYF. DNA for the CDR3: TGTGCCAGCAGCGTAGGAGACGCTACTAGCACAGATACGCAGTATTTT.

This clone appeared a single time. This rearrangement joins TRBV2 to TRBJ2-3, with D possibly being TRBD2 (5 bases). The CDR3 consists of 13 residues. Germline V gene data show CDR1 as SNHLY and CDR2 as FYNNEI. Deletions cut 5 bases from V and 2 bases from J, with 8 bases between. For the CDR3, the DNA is TGTGCCAGCAGTCGACGGGACACAGATACGCAGTATTTT. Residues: CASSRRDTDTQYF.

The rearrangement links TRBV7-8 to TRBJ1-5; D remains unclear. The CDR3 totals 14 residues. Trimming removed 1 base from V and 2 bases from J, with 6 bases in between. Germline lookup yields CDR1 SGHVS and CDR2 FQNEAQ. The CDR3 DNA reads TGTGCCAGCAGCTTAGGGGTGGGCAATCAGCCCCAGCATTTT. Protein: CASSLGVGNQPQHF. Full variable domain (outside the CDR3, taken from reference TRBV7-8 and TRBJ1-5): GAGVSQSPRYKVAKRGQDVALRCDPISGHVSLFWYQQALGQGPEFLTYFQNEAQLDKSGLPSDRFFAERPEGSVSTLKIQRTQQEDSAVYLCASSLGVGNQPQHFGDGTRLSIL.

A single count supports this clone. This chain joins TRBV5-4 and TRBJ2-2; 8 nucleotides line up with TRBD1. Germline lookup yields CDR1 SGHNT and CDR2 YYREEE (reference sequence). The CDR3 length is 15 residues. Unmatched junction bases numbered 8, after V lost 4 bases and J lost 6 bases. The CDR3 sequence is CASSPDRGRAGELFF. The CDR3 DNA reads TGTGCCAGCAGCCCAGACAGGGGTCGGGCCGGGGAGCTGTTTTTT.

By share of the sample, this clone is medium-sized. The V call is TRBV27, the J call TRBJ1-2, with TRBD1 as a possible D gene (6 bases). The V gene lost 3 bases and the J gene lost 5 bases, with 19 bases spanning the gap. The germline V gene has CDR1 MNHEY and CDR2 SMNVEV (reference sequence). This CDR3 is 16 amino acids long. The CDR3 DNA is TGTGCCAGCAGTTTGGGAACAGGGAATGATCGGTATGGCTACACCTTC. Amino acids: CASSLGTGNDRYGYTF.

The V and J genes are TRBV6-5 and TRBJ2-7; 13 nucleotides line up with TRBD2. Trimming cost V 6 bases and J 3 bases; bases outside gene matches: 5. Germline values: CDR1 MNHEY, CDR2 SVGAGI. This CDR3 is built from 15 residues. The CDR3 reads CASSPGTSGIYEQYF. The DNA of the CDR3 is TGTGCCAGCAGCCCCGGGACTAGCGGGATCTACGAGCAGTACTTC.

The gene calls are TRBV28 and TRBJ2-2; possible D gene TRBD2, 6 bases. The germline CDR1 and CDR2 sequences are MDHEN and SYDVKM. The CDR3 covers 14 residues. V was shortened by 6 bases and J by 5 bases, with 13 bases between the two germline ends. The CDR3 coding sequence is TGTGCCAGCAGCCCCGGGACTCCTACCGGGGAGCTGTTTTTT. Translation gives CASSPGTPTGELFF.